This passage covers 23 T cell receptor beta chains from one sample sequenced in a study of T cell changes during pregnancy in multiple sclerosis. The repertoire was sequenced with immunoSEQ multiplex PCR; TCRdb's copy has only in-frame clones and lacks some. The top ten hold approximately 3.3% of the sample, which has under 90,000 clones, roughly 92% seen once. This material consisted of peripheral blood, taken after pregnancy. The receptors derive from a female donor in good health, enrolled as a control in a pregnancy study.

CDR3 DNA: TGTGCCAGCAGTTACGGCAGGGGGCACACAGATACGCAGTATTTT. It specifies CASSYGRGHTDTQYF. The genes are TRBV6-6 and TRBJ2-3, with 8 positions matching TRBD1. This CDR3 comprises 15 residues. The germline V gene has CDR1 MNHNY and CDR2 SVGAGI (reference sequence). V shed 2 bases and J 2 bases; nucleotides not matched to a gene: 3.

The gene calls are TRBV5-1 and TRBJ1-3, with D uncertain. Germline V gene sequence: CDR1 SGHRS, CDR2 YFSETQ. This CDR3 region has 15 residues. Between the trimmed V and J ends, which lost 0 bases and 3 bases, there was a span of 10 bases. The CDR3 protein is CASSLAASGGNTIYF. CDR3 nucleotide sequence: TGCGCCAGCAGCTTGGCCGCGAGCGGTGGAAACACCATATATTTT. Based on the CDR3 plus reference TRBV5-1 and TRBJ1-3, the full variable domain is KAGVTQTPRYLIKTRGQQVTLSCSPISGHRSVSWYQQTPGQGLQFLFEYFSETQRNKGNFPGRFSGRQFSNSRSEMNVSTLELGDSALYLCASSLAASGGNTIYFGEGSWLTVV.

This clone was recorded a few times. This rearrangement joins TRBV10-3 to TRBJ1-6; 8 nucleotides agree with TRBD1. This CDR3 region has 15 residues. Germline-derived CDR1 and CDR2 are ENHRY and SYGVKD. J was trimmed by 3 bases and V by 4 bases; bases with no gene match: 2. In DNA, the CDR3 is TGTGCCATCAGTGGGGGACAGGACTATAATTCACCCCTCCACTTT. Its protein is CAISGGQDYNSPLHF.

This chain joins TRBV1 and TRBJ1-5; TRBD1, as called in the table, went unchecked against the DNA. TRBV1 is a pseudogene segment. This CDR3 comprises 17 residues. CDR3 amino acids: CTSPGTGPSRSNQPQHF. CDR3 DNA: TGCACCAGCCCCGGGACAGGGCCCTCTAGGAGCAATCAGCCCCAGCATTTT.

The gene calls are TRBV19 and TRBJ2-5; D ambiguous. This CDR3 contains 13 residues. The germline V gene has CDR1 LNHDA and CDR2 SQIVND (reference sequence). The V and J ends lost 5 bases and 4 bases respectively, with 11 bases between them. The DNA of the CDR3 is TGTGCCAGTAGTGTACAGAGTAGAGAGACCCAGTACTTC. This encodes CASSVQSRETQYF.

This clone was found once. The chain is built from TRBV4-2 and TRBJ1-1; D unresolved. CDR1 LGHNA and CDR2 YNFKEQ come from the germline V gene. CDR3 size: 18 residues. The V end lost 1 base, the J end lost 0 bases, and 18 bases lay between the germline ends. Written as DNA, the CDR3 is TGTGCCAGCAGCCAAGGGGAATGGTTCGGGGATATGAACACTGAAGCTTTCTTT. Amino acids: CASSQGEWFGDMNTEAFF.

This clone was detected once. The rearrangement uses TRBV4-1 and TRBJ2-4, with TRBD2 as a possible D gene (7 bases). This CDR3 has 18 residues. With 0 bases removed from V and 4 bases from J, the gap between germline ends came to 19 bases. The germline V gene has CDR1 MGHRA and CDR2 YSYEKL. CDR3 loop: CASSQEGGADRRKNIQYF. In DNA, the CDR3 is TGCGCCAGCAGCCAAGAGGGGGGGGCGGATAGGAGAAAAAACATTCAGTACTTC.

This clone has a single count. The chain combines TRBV28 with TRBJ2-7; TRBD2 is a possible D gene (5 bases). The CDR3 has 16 amino acids. The V and J ends lost 5 bases and 5 bases respectively, with 22 bases between them. The germline CDR1 and CDR2 sequences are MDHEN and SYDVKM. The CDR3 sequence: CASSASRGAGVNEQYF. DNA for the CDR3: TGTGCCAGCAGTGCTTCTCGGGGAGCTGGTGTCAACGAGCAGTACTTC.

This clone was found many times. The chain joins TRBV6-4 to TRBJ2-3, with 7 positions matching TRBD2. This CDR3 is 14 amino acids long. The V and J ends lost 2 bases and 1 base, in that order; junction bases with no gene match: 0. CDR1 is MRHNA and CDR2 is SNTAGT in the germline V gene. The CDR3 nucleotides are TGTGCCAGCAGTGACACTAGCGGCACAGATACGCAGTATTTT. Protein product: CASSDTSGTDTQYF.

This chain links TRBV6-6 with TRBJ2-3; TRBD2 matches 7 bases. There are 16 residues in the CDR3. The V and J ends lost 5 bases and 2 bases, in that order; junction bases with no gene match: 10. CDR1 is MNHNY and CDR2 is SVGAGI in the germline V gene (reference sequence). This chain's CDR3 is CASSQLLADNTDTQYF. For the CDR3, the DNA is TGTGCCAGCAGTCAACTTCTAGCGGACAACACAGATACGCAGTATTTT.

The chain is built from TRBV10-2 and TRBJ1-1, with TRBD1 matching over 7 bases. In germline, CDR1 is WSHSY, CDR2 SAAADI. This CDR3 is 15 amino acids long. J gave up 5 bases and V 2 bases, and 8 bases lay outside the gene matches. The DNA for the CDR3 is TGCGCCAGCAGTGAGAGTAAGGGGGCAGATACTGAAGCTTTCTTT. Translation: CASSESKGADTEAFF.

This sequence joins TRBV28 and TRBJ1-3, with 8 nucleotides matching TRBD1. V lost 7 bases to trimming and J lost 4 bases; unmatched junction nucleotides: 6. CDR1 is MDHEN and CDR2 is SYDVKM in the germline V gene. The CDR3 is 14 residues long. Written as DNA, the CDR3 is TGTGCCAGCAATACCGGGACAGGCGGAAACACCATATATTTT. This gives the protein CASNTGTGGNTIYF.

The chain uses TRBV14 and TRBJ2-2, with 14 bases fitting TRBD2. After removal of 2 bases from V and 4 bases from J, the junction contained 6 bases not matched to a gene. Germline loops: CDR1 SGHDN, CDR2 FVKESK. This CDR3 spans 18 amino acids. The CDR3 nucleotides read TGTGCCAGCAGCCAACCCATTGGACTAGCGGGGGGCACCGGGGAGCTGTTTTTT. It codes for CASSQPIGLAGGTGELFF.

This rearrangement joins TRBV6-5 to TRBJ2-3; D is unclear. There are 14 residues in the CDR3. The germline V gene has CDR1 MNHEY and CDR2 SVGAGI. The germline V and J ends were trimmed by 0 bases and 0 bases, with 4 bases remaining between them. CDR3 sequence reads: CASSYSESTDTQYF. In DNA form, the CDR3 reads TGTGCCAGCAGTTACTCTGAGAGCACAGATACGCAGTATTTT.

The chain employs TRBV27 and TRBJ2-5; TRBD2 might be the D (6 bases). The CDR3 length is 13 residues. Trimming took off 3 bases at V and 5 bases at J, with 10 bases between the two ends. The germline gives CDR1 MNHEY, CDR2 SMNVEV (reference sequence). The DNA for the CDR3 is TGTGCCAGCAGTTTTGGGGACTCTGAGACCCAGTACTTC. Protein: CASSFGDSETQYF.

The J gene is TRBJ1-5, the V gene TRBV19; the D gene is possibly TRBD1 (5 bases). The V and J ends lost 1 base and 3 bases respectively, with 16 bases between them. Germline CDR1 reads LNHDA; CDR2 reads SQIVND (reference sequence). This CDR3 has 17 residues. The CDR3 loop is CASSIGGGVETNQPQHF. CDR3 sequence (DNA): TGTGCCAGTAGTATAGGAGGAGGGGTTGAGACCAATCAGCCCCAGCATTTT.

This CDR3 is CSVEPSLAGRNEQFF. Written as DNA, the CDR3 is TGCAGCGTTGAACCCTCACTAGCGGGTAGGAATGAGCAGTTCTTC. The J gene is TRBJ2-1, the V gene TRBV29-1, with TRBD2 identical over 9 bases. With V trimmed by 2 bases and J by 7 bases, 9 bases remained unmatched. The length of the CDR3 is 15 residues. From germline, CDR1 is SQVTM and CDR2 ANQGSEA.

The CDR3 nucleotides read TGTGCCAGCAGCTTAGCGCGAGGGGGTCCTGGGGCCAACGTCCTGACTTTC. Its protein product is CASSLARGGPGANVLTF. The chain joins TRBV7-6 to TRBJ2-6; TRBD1 is a possible D gene (6 bases). Per the germline V gene, CDR1 is SGHVS and CDR2 is FNYEAQ. Trimming stripped 0 bases from V and 2 bases from J, with 11 bases between. This CDR3 has 17 residues. Full variable domain (rest looked up from reference TRBV7-6 and TRBJ2-6): GAGVSQSPRYKVTKRGQDVALRCDPISGHVSLYWYRQALGQGPEFLTYFNYEAQQDKSGLPNDRFSAERPEGSISTLTIQRTEQRDSAMYRCASSLARGGPGANVLTFGAGSRLTVL.

This chain connects TRBV15 to TRBJ2-7; 7 bases match TRBD1. The CDR3 is made up of 15 amino acids. The J segment lost 0 bases and the V segment lost 5 bases, leaving 7 bases of the junction unmatched. CDR1 and CDR2 (germline): LNHNV, YYDKDF (reference sequence). CDR3 sequence reads: CATSGTALLSYEQYF. CDR3 sequence (DNA): TGTGCCACCAGCGGGACAGCCCTACTCTCCTACGAGCAGTACTTC.

For this clone: Other DNA sequences in the same sample also yield this CDR3. DNA for the CDR3: TGCAGCGTTGACCCAGTAAACACCGGGGAGCTGTTTTTT. The encoded protein is CSVDPVNTGELFF. This chain links TRBV29-1 with TRBJ2-2, with no clear D. The CDR3 length is 13 residues. Germline CDR1 reads SQVTM; CDR2 reads ANQGSEA. The V end lost 3 bases, the J end lost 2 bases, and 7 bases lay between the germline ends.

The chain uses TRBV7-6 and TRBJ2-3, with 8 bases lining up with TRBD2. CDR1 SGHVS and CDR2 FNYEAQ come from the germline V gene. V was clipped by 6 bases and J by 2 bases; unmatched bases: 7. The CDR3 sequence is 15 residues long. The CDR3 DNA is TGTGCCAGCAGTCCACGGGGGGGAACCACAGATACGCAGTATTTT. This translates into CASSPRGGTTDTQYF.

The rearrangement links TRBV6-4 to TRBJ2-1; no reliable D call. CDR1 is MRHNA, CDR2 SNTAGT, per germline. This CDR3 region has 13 residues. Trimming shortened V by 5 bases and J by 0 bases, and 5 bases separated the two germline ends. CDR3 nucleotide sequence: TGTGCCAGCAGTTATAGCTCCTACAATGAGCAGTTCTTC. The encoded protein is CASSYSSYNEQFF.

The V and J genes are TRBV7-9 and TRBJ1-6, with D unclear. From germline, CDR1 is SEHNR and CDR2 FQNEAQ (reference sequence). The length of the CDR3 is 17 residues. V was clipped by 2 bases and J by 0 bases, with 11 bases between them. CDR3 in DNA: TGTGCCAGCAGCTTACTGGGTGAGGGCTCCTATAATTCACCCCTCCACTTT. Its protein is CASSLLGEGSYNSPLHF.